The 20 T cell receptor beta chains in this list originate from one sample, sequenced in a study of shared clonotypes between healthy human individuals. TCRdb's table, derived via immunoSEQ multiplex PCR, lists solely in-frame clones and lacks some. The table lists approximately 1,500,000 clones, approximately 98% of them singletons. The sample was naive CD4+ T cells sorted from blood. Indicated subset: CD45RA+ positively selected. These receptors originate from a man in his thirties or forties in good health.

This clone was recorded once. The chain couples TRBV28 to TRBJ1-2, with D tentatively TRBD1 (5 bases). Germline V gene sequence: CDR1 MDHEN, CDR2 SYDVKM. Trimming shortened V by 5 bases and J by 8 bases, and 18 bases separated the two germline ends. CDR3 length: 14 amino acids. CDR3 amino acids: CASSLLIRVEGYTF. DNA for the CDR3: TGTGCCAGCAGTCTTCTTATCAGGGTGGAAGGCTACACCTTC.

The rearrangement links TRBV5-1 to TRBJ2-3; D is unresolved. Germline-derived CDR1 and CDR2 are SGHRS and YFSETQ. Trimming shortened V by 0 bases and J by 0 bases, and 23 bases separated the two germline ends. This CDR3 is 20 amino acids long. CDR3 loop: CASSLGWYSRTTFSTDTQYF. The CDR3 DNA reads TGCGCCAGCAGCTTGGGTTGGTATAGCCGCACAACCTTTAGCACAGATACGCAGTATTTT.

A word on this clone: Other nucleotide sequences from this sample produce the same CDR3. This sequence joins TRBV5-1 and TRBJ1-4, with 7 bases fitting TRBD1. The CDR3 spans 14 residues. The germline gives CDR1 SGHRS, CDR2 YFSETQ. V gave up 1 base and J gave up 5 bases; unmatched junction bases: 2. Here the CDR3 DNA reads TGCGCCAGCAGCTTGACAGGGGCGAATGAAAAACTGTTTTTT. Its protein product is CASSLTGANEKLFF.

This chain links TRBV5-1 with TRBJ2-2; a possible D gene is TRBD1 (6 bases). The CDR3 is 17 residues long. The germline V gene encodes CDR1 SGHRS and CDR2 YFSETQ. Deletions cut 1 base from V and 6 bases from J, with 19 bases between. CDR3 sequence reads: CASSLTRTAYSPGELFF. CDR3 in DNA: TGCGCCAGCAGCTTGACAAGGACAGCCTACTCGCCCGGGGAGCTGTTTTTT.

V and J are TRBV27 and TRBJ2-7, with 10 positions matching TRBD1. V was pared by 6 bases and J by 0 bases, with 5 bases of the junction left unmatched. Germline V gene sequence: CDR1 MNHEY, CDR2 SMNVEV (reference sequence). The CDR3 has 15 amino acids. CDR3 DNA: TGTGCCAGCAGGCGGGACAGGGGTTTCTCCTACGAGCAGTACTTC. Translated: CASRRDRGFSYEQYF.

This sequence joins TRBV7-2 and TRBJ2-5; TRBD2 is a possible D gene (5 bases). The V end lost 5 bases, the J end lost 4 bases, and 17 bases lay between the germline ends. Germline V CDR1 and CDR2: SGHTA, FQGNSA. The CDR3 runs to 15 residues. CDR3 DNA sequence: TGTGCCAGCAGCCCACCCTCTCTAGCTATAGAGACCCAGTACTTC. It yields the protein CASSPPSLAIETQYF.

V usage is TRBV5-1 and J usage is TRBJ2-2; 9 nucleotides line up with TRBD1. The length of the CDR3 is 17 residues. Germline CDR1 reads SGHRS; CDR2 reads YFSETQ. After removal of 6 bases from V and 1 base from J, the junction contained 10 bases not matched to a gene. CDR3 DNA: TGCGCCAGCACTTCAACCGGGACAGGGTGGAACACCGGGGAGCTGTTTTTT. Amino acids: CASTSTGTGWNTGELFF.

This clone was recorded once. The chain carries TRBV29-1 and TRBJ2-7, with D tentatively TRBD1 (6 bases). This CDR3 is 11 amino acids long. V lost 4 bases, J lost 3 bases, and 7 bases lay in between. In germline, CDR1 is SQVTM, CDR2 ANQGSEA. The CDR3 here is CSVGDNYEQYF. The CDR3 DNA sequence: TGCAGCGTTGGGGACAACTACGAGCAGTACTTC.

In DNA form, the CDR3 reads TGCGCCAGCAGCTTGGTCGGGACCTCGGGCACCGGGGAGCTGTTTTTT. Residues: CASSLVGTSGTGELFF. This chain connects TRBV5-1 to TRBJ2-2, with D possibly called TRBD1 or TRBD2 (5 bases each). Per germline, CDR1 SGHRS and CDR2 YFSETQ. This CDR3 comprises 16 residues. V was shortened by 0 bases and J by 4 bases, with 13 bases between the two germline ends.

The CDR3 is CASRTGGQNKEAFF. DNA of the CDR3: TGTGCCAGCAGAACGGGTGGGCAGAATAAGGAAGCTTTCTTT. The chain recombines TRBV6-5 with TRBJ1-1; no reliable D call. The CDR3 sequence is 14 residues long. Germline V gene lookup returns CDR1 MNHEY and CDR2 SVGAGI. The V gene lost 6 bases and the J gene lost 8 bases, with 19 bases spanning the gap.

The chain has TRBV5-1 and TRBJ2-3; no clear D. The germline gives CDR1 SGHRS, CDR2 YFSETQ. The V gene lost 0 bases and the J gene lost 0 bases, with 17 bases spanning the gap. This CDR3 has 18 amino acids. The CDR3 here is CASSLGRSAHLSTDTQYF. The CDR3 DNA reads as TGCGCCAGCAGCTTGGGTAGGTCTGCTCATCTTAGCACAGATACGCAGTATTTT.

The chain has TRBV18 and TRBJ2-5; 11 bases align to TRBD2. The V gene's germline CDR1 is KGHSH and CDR2 LQKENI. V was clipped by 5 bases and J by 3 bases; unmatched bases: 5. There are 15 residues in the CDR3. The CDR3 DNA follows: TGTGCCAGCTCAACGGGACTAGCGGATAAAGAGACCCAGTACTTC. This codes for CASSTGLADKETQYF. Variable domain in full (rest from reference TRBV18 and TRBJ2-5): NAGVMQNPRHLVRRRGQEARLRCSPMKGHSHVYWYRQLPEEGLKFMVYLQKENIIDESGMPKERFSAEFPKEGPSILRIQQVVRGDSAAYFCASSTGLADKETQYFGPGTRLLVL.

The genes are TRBV5-8 and TRBJ2-1; D is possibly TRBD1 (5 bases). CDR3 length: 13 residues. The germline gives CDR1 SGHTS, CDR2 YDEGEE. Trimming pared 4 bases from V and 6 bases from J, leaving 11 bases between. In DNA form, the CDR3 reads TGTGCCAGCAGCAGCCGAGACAGCAATGAGCAGTTCTTC. Protein sequence: CASSSRDSNEQFF.

This clone was counted a single time. The chain has TRBV5-1 and TRBJ2-5; D gene unclear. Germline V gene lookup returns CDR1 SGHRS and CDR2 YFSETQ. V was shortened by 1 base and J by 3 bases, with 16 bases between the two germline ends. CDR3 length: 16 residues. The CDR3 coding sequence is TGCGCCAGCAGCTTGTATTACGTAGGGTTGGAAGAGACCCAGTACTTC. Translation: CASSLYYVGLEETQYF.

This chain links TRBV7-9 with TRBJ2-1, with 8 bases matching TRBD2. After removal of 3 bases from V and 5 bases from J, the junction contained 9 bases not matched to a gene. The germline gives CDR1 SEHNR, CDR2 FQNEAQ (reference sequence). This CDR3 has 16 residues. In DNA form, the CDR3 reads TGTGCCAGCAGCTTTGAGAGACTAGCGTCAAACAATGAGCAGTTCTTC. Translation: CASSFERLASNNEQFF.

The gene calls are TRBV18 and TRBJ1-1; no clear D gene. The CDR3 runs 14 residues. CDR1 and CDR2 (germline): KGHSH, LQKENI. Trimming pared 2 bases from V and 1 base from J, leaving 8 bases between. DNA for the CDR3: TGTGCCAGCTCACCATCCCCCGGGAACACTGAAGCTTTCTTT. It translates to CASSPSPGNTEAFF.

V and J are TRBV9 and TRBJ1-1; D might be TRBD1 (6 bases). With 2 bases removed from V and 6 bases from J, the gap between germline ends came to 11 bases. Germline lookup yields CDR1 SGDLS and CDR2 YYNGEE. The CDR3 loop spans 13 amino acids. The CDR3 region is CASSVGQTSEAFF. The DNA for the CDR3 is TGTGCCAGCAGCGTTGGACAGACCTCTGAAGCTTTCTTT. The entire variable domain, with the rest obtained from reference TRBV9 and TRBJ1-1, is as follows: DSGVTQTPKHLITATGQRVTLRCSPRSGDLSVYWYQQSLDQGLQFLIQYYNGEERAKGNILERFSAQQFPDLHSELNLSSLELGDSALYFCASSVGQTSEAFFGQGTRLTVV.

V gene TRBV5-1 combines with J gene TRBJ2-7; TRBD1 agrees at 10 bases. The CDR3 has 15 amino acids. In germline, CDR1 is SGHRS, CDR2 YFSETQ. The V gene end was trimmed by 5 bases and the J gene end by 4 bases; junction bases not matched to a gene: 9. The CDR3 DNA follows: TGCGCCAGCAGGCCGTCCGGGACAGGGGTATACGAGCAGTACTTC. Its translation is CASRPSGTGVYEQYF.

The chain employs TRBV10-1 and TRBJ2-1; D might be TRBD1 or TRBD2, each matching 6 bases. V was shortened by 0 bases and J by 6 bases, with 18 bases between the two germline ends. Germline lookup yields CDR1 WNHNN and CDR2 SYGVQD (reference sequence). The CDR3 has 17 amino acids. CDR3 protein: CASSESMMGRGGNEQFF. The CDR3, as DNA: TGCGCCAGCAGTGAGTCGATGATGGGCAGGGGAGGCAATGAGCAGTTCTTC.

The rearrangement uses TRBV7-6 and TRBJ2-2; D might be TRBD1 or TRBD2, each matching 5 bases. Trimming removed 1 base at V and 1 base at J, with 10 bases between. This CDR3 is 16 amino acids long. Germline lookup yields CDR1 SGHVS and CDR2 FNYEAQ. The CDR3: CASSLGGAGNTGELFF. CDR3 nucleotide sequence: TGTGCCAGCAGCTTAGGAGGGGCGGGGAACACCGGGGAGCTGTTTTTT. The variable domain in full, completed from reference TRBV7-6 and TRBJ2-2, reads GAGVSQSPRYKVTKRGQDVALRCDPISGHVSLYWYRQALGQGPEFLTYFNYEAQQDKSGLPNDRFSAERPEGSISTLTIQRTEQRDSAMYRCASSLGGAGNTGELFFGEGSRLTVL.